A single sample is the source of the 31 T cell receptor beta chains below, sequenced in a study of T cell repertoires in aging, cancer and after chemotherapy. A mixed TRB-A/B primer pool amplified rearranged TRB by multiplex touch-down PCR. Using its own MiXCR run on the multiplex PCR reads, TCRdb lists one record per CDR3 protein. Among about 9,000 distinct CDR3 sequences listed, 20% to 30% were seen once. Amplification of TCR beta used genomic DNA extracted from peripheral blood. The sample comprised blood. The source of these receptors is a human donor with a blood cancer. The donor label of this sample is uncertain.

This clonotype was seen a handful of times. The chain recombines TRBV12-3 or TRBV12-4 with TRBJ2-5, with D unresolved. The length of the CDR3 is 14 residues. Between the trimmed V and J ends, which lost 5 bases and 5 bases, there was a span of 15 bases. CDR3 in DNA: TGTGCCAGCAGTCCGAGGACGATTAGCGAGACCCAGTACTTC. Its translation: CASSPRTISETQYF.

A single count supports this clonotype. This may come from a read error, since a much larger clone is one base off. J is TRBJ1-2 and V is TRBV10-3; tentatively, D is TRBD1 (5 bases). The CDR3 has 16 amino acids. The V end lost 5 bases, the J end lost 6 bases, and 22 bases lay between the germline ends. The germline CDR1 and CDR2 sequences are ENHRY and SYGVKD. This CDR3 reads CAISWGPGRPYDGYTF. CDR3 sequence (DNA): TGTGCCATCAGTTGGGGCCCAGGGAGACCCTACGATGGCTACACCTTC.

This clonotype is labeled as medium-sized. The chain has TRBV6-1 and TRBJ2-1, with 11 nucleotides matching TRBD2. Trimming cost V 4 bases and J 3 bases; bases outside gene matches: 11. The CDR3 totals 18 residues. The V gene's germline CDR1 is MNHNS and CDR2 SASEGT. CDR3 residues: CASSGPRTSGSLYNEQFF. The CDR3 DNA reads as TGTGCCAGCAGTGGCCCCCGAACTAGCGGGAGCCTCTACAATGAGCAGTTCTTC.

The rearrangement uses TRBV5-4 and TRBJ1-3, with D possibly being TRBD1 (5 bases). V lost 4 bases and J lost 4, with 12 bases in between. This CDR3 contains 14 residues. The germline gives CDR1 SGHNT, CDR2 YYREEE (reference sequence). CDR3 in amino acids: CASSRGVSGNTIYF. The DNA of the CDR3 is TGTGCCAGCAGCCGGGGGGTATCGGGAAACACCATATATTTT.

V usage is TRBV27 and J usage is TRBJ2-7; a possible D gene is TRBD1 (6 bases). Germline CDR1 reads MNHEY; CDR2 reads SMNVEV (reference sequence). V lost 6 bases and J 7 bases, leaving 22 bases between the germline ends. The CDR3 is made up of 15 amino acids. CDR3 coding DNA: TGTGCCAGCAGAGATTTACAGGGCCCCCTTTATGAGCAGTACTTC. It specifies CASRDLQGPLYEQYF.

This clonotype was recorded only once. This chain links TRBV7-3 with TRBJ2-1; 8 nucleotides agree with TRBD2. This CDR3 has 17 amino acids. Trimming at V came to 1 base and at J to 3 bases, leaving 8 bases not matched to a gene. CDR1 and CDR2 from the germline V gene are SGHTA and FQGTGA. The CDR3 nucleotides are TGTGCCAGCAGCTTAAGAGGGACGGCGGGAGGCTACAATGAGCAGTTCTTC. This gives the protein CASSLRGTAGGYNEQFF.

Sample share makes this clonotype medium-sized. This chain joins TRBV5-4 and TRBJ2-1; D call uncertain. The CDR3 has 17 residues. Trimming left V 9 bases short and J 4 bases short, with 26 bases between. Germline V gives CDR1 SGHNT, CDR2 YYREEE (reference sequence). CDR3: CATKSVPVPIRYNEQFF. The CDR3 DNA reads TGTGCCACCAAAAGCGTACCAGTACCGATAAGGTACAATGAGCAGTTCTTC.

By its share, this clonotype is medium-sized. The chain combines TRBV19 with TRBJ1-2; D not certain. Trimming shortened V by 3 bases and J by 8 bases, and 13 bases separated the two germline ends. CDR1 and CDR2 from the germline V gene are LNHDA and SQIVND (reference sequence). There are 13 residues in the CDR3. The CDR3 DNA follows: TGTGCCAGTAGTATGTCAGCCAGGAAGGGCTACACCTTC. This gives the protein CASSMSARKGYTF.

This clonotype appeared many times. The chain has TRBV6-5 and TRBJ1-1, with 8 bases matching TRBD1. Germline CDR1 and CDR2: MNHEY and SVGAGI. This CDR3 contains 14 residues. V shed 7 bases and J 4 bases; nucleotides not matched to a gene: 8. The DNA of the CDR3 is TGTGCCAGCACCCGGACAGGGTCCCTCACTGAAGCTTTCTTT. Amino acids: CASTRTGSLTEAFF.

In this sample, this clonotype turned up a few times. This chain connects TRBV30 to TRBJ2-5; TRBD2 matches 10 bases. There are 16 residues in the CDR3. The trim removed 0 bases at V and 2 bases at J, leaving 6 bases unmatched. Per germline, CDR1 GTSNPN and CDR2 SVGIG (reference sequence). The CDR3 DNA reads TGTGCCTGGAGTGTAGGACTAGCGGTTACACAAGAGACCCAGTACTTC. Residues: CAWSVGLAVTQETQYF.

V usage is TRBV19 and J usage is TRBJ2-1, with 10 bases identical to TRBD2. Germline CDR1 LNHDA, CDR2 SQIVND (reference sequence). CDR3 length: 17 residues. V trimming: 5 bases; J trimming: 9 bases; junction bases outside the gene matches: 16. The CDR3 DNA reads TGTGCCAGTAGTCCCATAGTGGGTAGCGGGAGGACGGGTGAGCAGTTCTTC. Protein sequence: CASSPIVGSGRTGEQFF.

This clonotype was detected many times. The chain combines TRBV28 with TRBJ2-2; D call uncertain. CDR3 length: 10 amino acids. Germline V gene data show CDR1 as MDHEN and CDR2 as SYDVKM. The ends were cut back, 10 bases at V and 5 bases at J, with 5 bases in the middle. CDR3 loop: CATSTGELFF. Written as DNA, the CDR3 is TGTGCCACCTCGACCGGGGAGCTGTTTTTT.

By sample fraction, this clonotype is medium-sized (0.01 to 0.1%). The chain has TRBV6-6 and TRBJ2-5, with D unclear. Trimming shortened V by 0 bases and J by 4 bases, and 12 bases separated the two germline ends. Germline CDR1 MNHNY, CDR2 SVGAGI (reference sequence). The CDR3 is made up of 15 amino acids. The CDR3: CASSYSTGFGETQYF. CDR3 nucleotide sequence: TGTGCCAGCAGTTACTCGACCGGGTTCGGAGAGACCCAGTACTTC.

This clonotype occurred a few times. The V gene is TRBV15, the J gene TRBJ2-5; no definite D call. V dropped 1 base and J dropped 5 bases, with 8 bases sitting between them. CDR3 length: 13 residues. Looked up from germline, CDR1 is LNHNV and CDR2 is YYDKDF (reference sequence). CDR3 region: CATSRAPAETQYF. The CDR3 nucleotides read TGTGCCACCAGCAGAGCCCCAGCGGAGACCCAGTACTTC.

This clonotype has just a few counts. This chain connects TRBV28 to TRBJ2-3; maybe TRBD1 (5 bases). The CDR3 has 14 residues. V was pared by 2 bases and J by 0 bases, with 6 bases between. CDR1 MDHEN and CDR2 SYDVKM come from the germline V gene. The DNA of the CDR3 is TGTGCCAGCAGTTTAGGGGCTAGCACAGATACGCAGTATTTT. Translation gives CASSLGASTDTQYF.

This clonotype was picked up a small number of times. This rearrangement joins TRBV5-1 to TRBJ2-3; TRBD2 aligns across 7 bases. The CDR3 runs 18 residues. Germline values: CDR1 SGHRS, CDR2 YFSETQ. Unmatched junction bases numbered 13, after V lost 3 bases and J lost 0 bases. The CDR3 loop is CASSYVPGGGSSTDTQYF. DNA for the CDR3: TGCGCCAGCAGCTATGTGCCTGGGGGGGGATCTAGCACAGATACGCAGTATTTT.

This clonotype is categorized as medium-sized. V is TRBV6-5 and J is TRBJ2-1; 7 nucleotides agree with TRBD1. Germline trimming cut 0 bases from V and 4 bases from J; bases unmatched to any gene: 9. The germline V gene encodes CDR1 MNHEY and CDR2 SVGAGI. This CDR3 spans 17 amino acids. The CDR3 DNA reads as TGTGCCAGCAGTTACTCTGTTGGACAGGAGATTTACAATGAGCAGTTCTTC. Residues: CASSYSVGQEIYNEQFF.

The rearrangement links TRBV25-1 to TRBJ2-1; 11 bases are shared with TRBD2. The CDR3 spans 19 residues. V was pared by 6 bases and J by 9 bases, with 22 bases of the junction left unmatched. Per the germline V gene, CDR1 is MGHDK and CDR2 is SYGVNS. In DNA form, the CDR3 reads TGTGCCAGCAGCGACCTCTTCCTGACTAGCGGGACCGGGAGGGGTGAGCAGTTCTTC. This codes for CASSDLFLTSGTGRGEQFF.

This clonotype was recorded a few times. The J gene is TRBJ1-1, the V gene TRBV6-1, with D perhaps TRBD1 (6 bases). CDR1 and CDR2 (germline): MNHNS, SASEGT. The CDR3 is made up of 13 amino acids. V shed 4 bases and J shed 7 bases, with 13 bases lying between them. The CDR3 bases are TGTGCCAGCAGTGTTCTGGGGGCGGTTGAAGCTTTCTTT. It translates to CASSVLGAVEAFF.

The J gene is TRBJ2-1, the V gene TRBV5-1, with D tentatively TRBD1 or TRBD2 (5 bases each). Deletions cut 4 bases from V and 3 bases from J, with 17 bases between. In germline, CDR1 is SGHRS, CDR2 YFSETQ. There are 16 residues in the CDR3. This CDR3 is CASSSNRDPVYNEQFF. CDR3 bases: TGCGCCAGCAGCAGTAACCGGGACCCTGTCTACAATGAGCAGTTCTTC.

This clonotype showed up just a few times. The genes are TRBV10-1 and TRBJ2-3, with TRBD2 as a possible D gene (5 bases). The CDR3 sequence is 16 residues long. V was trimmed by 11 bases and J by 9 bases, leaving 30 bases between them. Germline V CDR1 and CDR2: WNHNN, SYGVQD (reference sequence). CDR3 sequence: CACPIRKRIHGGTQYF. As DNA, the CDR3 is TGCGCCTGCCCTATTCGGAAGCGGATCCACGGAGGCACGCAGTATTTT.

In this sample, this clonotype is medium-sized. The gene calls are TRBV29-1 and TRBJ1-4; D might be TRBD1 (5 bases). V shed 6 bases and J shed 6 bases, with 5 bases lying between them. The CDR3 spans 10 residues. CDR1 and CDR2 (germline): SQVTM, ANQGSEA. The CDR3 spells CSVGDEKLFF. CDR3 sequence (DNA): TGCAGCGTGGGGGATGAAAAACTGTTTTTT.

This clonotype was detected many times. The V gene is TRBV27, the J gene TRBJ2-1, with D hard to call. Germline loops: CDR1 MNHEY, CDR2 SMNVEV (reference sequence). V lost 3 bases and J lost 6, with 12 bases in between. The CDR3 extends over 14 amino acids. CDR3 nucleotides: TGTGCCAGCAGTTTTTTACCCCTTAGCAATGAGCAGTTCTTC. Its protein product is CASSFLPLSNEQFF.

The genes are TRBV7-9 and TRBJ1-1; D is ambiguous. Germline loops: CDR1 SEHNR, CDR2 FQNEAQ (reference sequence). The CDR3 has 14 residues. V gave up 3 bases and J gave up 3 bases, with 11 bases separating them. The CDR3 bases are TGTGCCAGCAGCTTGGTGGCCCAAGACACTGAAGCTTTCTTT. It is translated as CASSLVAQDTEAFF.

Here the CDR3 reads CATSPTGDLYGYTF. CDR3 coding DNA: TGTGCCACCAGCCCCACAGGGGACCTCTATGGCTACACCTTC. The J gene is TRBJ1-2, the V gene TRBV15, with 7 nucleotides matching TRBD1. Germline lookup yields CDR1 LNHNV and CDR2 YYDKDF (reference sequence). This CDR3 is 14 amino acids long. V shed 5 bases and J 4 bases; nucleotides not matched to a gene: 7.

V gene TRBV7-6 combines with J gene TRBJ2-4; 8 bases match TRBD2. Germline V gene data show CDR1 as SGHVS and CDR2 as FNYEAQ. The CDR3 runs 16 residues. Trimming took 0 bases from V and 1 from J; bases not matched to a gene: 2. The CDR3 bases are TGTGCCAGCAGCTTAGCCGGGGGGGTGGCCAAAAACATTCAGTACTTC. Its protein product is CASSLAGGVAKNIQYF. The variable domain in full, with the rest retrieved from reference TRBV7-6 and TRBJ2-4, is GAGVSQSPRYKVTKRGQDVALRCDPISGHVSLYWYRQALGQGPEFLTYFNYEAQQDKSGLPNDRFSAERPEGSISTLTIQRTEQRDSAMYRCASSLAGGVAKNIQYFGAGTRLSVL.

This sequence joins TRBV14 and TRBJ2-3; D is perhaps TRBD2 (6 bases). This CDR3 is built from 15 residues. The V gene lost 1 base and the J gene lost 0 bases, with 8 bases spanning the gap. Germline values: CDR1 SGHDN, CDR2 FVKESK. CDR3 nucleotides: TGTGCCAGCAGCCAAGGACTAGGCAGCACAGATACGCAGTATTTT. Translated, it gives CASSQGLGSTDTQYF.

In its sample, this clonotype was seen a few times. The V call is TRBV5-6, the J call TRBJ2-1; unclear D gene. Germline CDR1 reads SGHDT; CDR2 reads YYEEEE. The CDR3 sequence is 15 residues long. V lost 2 bases and J 3 bases, leaving 12 bases between the germline ends. The CDR3 is CASSFERLFYNEQFF. CDR3 coding DNA: TGTGCCAGCAGCTTCGAACGCCTATTCTACAATGAGCAGTTCTTC. Together with reference TRBV5-6 and TRBJ2-1, the CDR3 gives the full variable domain: DAGVTQSPTHLIKTRGQQVTLRCSPKSGHDTVSWYQQALGQGPQFIFQYYEEEERQRGNFPDRFSGHQFPNYSSELNVNALLLGDSALYLCASSFERLFYNEQFFGPGTRLTVL.

This rearrangement joins TRBV20-1 to TRBJ2-1; D is perhaps TRBD1 (5 bases). The V gene lost 6 bases and the J gene lost 2 bases, with 11 bases spanning the gap. The CDR3 has 13 amino acids. Looked up from germline, CDR1 is DFQATT and CDR2 is SNEGSKA (reference sequence). The CDR3 protein is CSAPTDTYNEQFF. CDR3 bases: TGCAGTGCCCCGACAGACACCTACAATGAGCAGTTCTTC.

This clonotype came up a few times. The junction shows a germline mismatch at one end, possibly a read error. The V gene is TRBV7-7, the J gene TRBJ2-3; 7 positions agree with TRBD2. CDR3 length equals 15 residues. CDR1 and CDR2 (germline): SSHAT, FNYEAQ (reference sequence). Here the CDR3 DNA reads TGTGCTAGCAGCCCCCAAGCGGGATGGGCAGATACGCAGTATTTT. Protein product: CASSPQAGWADTQYF.

This clonotype showed up just a few times. The genes are TRBV6-1 and TRBJ1-5, with D tentatively TRBD1 (5 bases). CDR3 length: 14 residues. CDR1 and CDR2 (germline): MNHNS, SASEGT. The V and J ends lost 2 bases and 3 bases respectively, with 8 bases between them. In DNA, the CDR3 is TGTGCCAGCAGTGAATGGGGGGACAATCAGCCCCAGCATTTT. Translating gives CASSEWGDNQPQHF.